The 13 T cell receptor beta chains below were found in one sample sequenced in a study of CD8 T cells in Susac syndrome. Reverse transcription of about 0.5 to 1 ug RNA used random hexamers. MiXCR, applied by TCRdb to the immunoSEQ multiplex PCR reads, yields one record per CDR3 protein. Of about 64,000 distinct CDR3 sequences listed, 85% to 95% were seen once; the top ten hold 0.5% to 0.7%. The specimen sequenced was CD8+ T cells from PBMCs. These TCRs come from a human donor with multiple sclerosis.

The sample holds one count of this clonotype. The chain links TRBV4-3 to TRBJ2-7; possibly TRBD2 for D (5 bases). Germline assignment: CDR1 LGHNA and CDR2 YSLEER. This CDR3 has 14 amino acids. Trimming cost V 0 bases and J 1 base, with 7 bases left between them. The CDR3 bases are TGCGCCAGCAGCCAAGATCGGAGGTCCTACGAGCAGTACTTC. Encoded protein: CASSQDRRSYEQYF.

V gene TRBV27 combines with J gene TRBJ2-7, with TRBD2 matching 10 bases. The CDR3 covers 14 residues. The J segment lost 1 base and the V segment lost 3 bases, leaving 0 bases of the junction unmatched. Germline V gene data show CDR1 as MNHEY and CDR2 as SMNVEV (reference sequence). The CDR3 loop is CASSLTSGSYEQYF. For the CDR3, the DNA is TGTGCCAGCAGTTTGACTAGCGGGTCCTACGAGCAGTACTTC.

The chain combines TRBV10-3 with TRBJ1-2, with a possible D match to TRBD1 (5 bases). The CDR3 covers 12 residues. Germline CDR1 ENHRY, CDR2 SYGVKD. V was clipped by 11 bases and J by 2 bases, with 12 bases between them. DNA for the CDR3: TGTGCCGCCCAAGGGGAAAACTATGGCTACACCTTC. Translation: CAAQGENYGYTF.

The chain joins TRBV3-1 to TRBJ2-7; the D gene is possibly TRBD1 (7 bases). V lost 3 bases, J lost 12 bases, and 24 bases lay in between. The CDR3 contains 15 residues. Germline loops: CDR1 LGHDT, CDR2 YNNKEL (reference sequence). The CDR3 loop is CASSHFRRGHPHWYF. The CDR3 DNA is TGTGCCAGCAGCCACTTCCGGAGGGGGCACCCCCATTGGTACTTC.

The chain is built from TRBV4-1 and TRBJ2-7; D perhaps matches TRBD1 (5 bases). V was cut by 4 bases and J by 2 bases, with 21 bases left in between. Germline V gene lookup returns CDR1 MGHRA and CDR2 YSYEKL. This CDR3 is 17 amino acids long. This chain's CDR3 is CASSLSPASGLTYEQYF. CDR3 nucleotides: TGCGCCAGCAGCCTATCGCCGGCTTCAGGGTTAACCTACGAGCAGTACTTC.

The gene calls are TRBV29-1 and TRBJ1-1, with D possibly matching TRBD1 (6 bases). The germline CDR1 and CDR2 sequences are SQVTM and ANQGSEA. This CDR3 region has 12 residues. The V end lost 5 bases, the J end lost 1 base, and 8 bases lay between the germline ends. The CDR3 sequence: CSVQGSNTEAFF. CDR3 coding DNA: TGCAGCGTTCAGGGGTCGAACACTGAAGCTTTCTTT.

The CDR3: CASSLAVNQGLTGELFF. CDR3 DNA sequence: TGCGCCAGCAGCTTGGCGGTAAATCAGGGACTCACCGGGGAGCTGTTTTTT. The chain recombines TRBV5-1 with TRBJ2-2, with D perhaps TRBD2 (6 bases). The CDR3 runs to 17 residues. V shed 0 bases and J shed 4 bases, with 16 bases lying between them. CDR1 is SGHRS and CDR2 is YFSETQ in the germline V gene.

The chain is built from TRBV13 and TRBJ2-7; D might be TRBD1 (6 bases). In germline, CDR1 is PRHDT, CDR2 FYEKMQ (reference sequence). Trimming removed 4 bases at V and 7 bases at J, with 8 bases between. CDR3 size: 11 residues. The CDR3 bases are TGTGCCAGCAGCTCAGGGACAGAGCAGTACTTC. It encodes CASSSGTEQYF.

V is TRBV4-3 and J is TRBJ2-1; the D is unclear. The V gene lost 2 bases and the J gene lost 10 bases, with 15 bases spanning the gap. In germline, CDR1 is LGHNA, CDR2 YSLEER. CDR3 size: 14 residues. CDR3 region: CASSQFYPPWEQFF. In DNA, the CDR3 is TGCGCCAGCAGCCAATTCTACCCCCCCTGGGAGCAGTTCTTC.

The chain couples TRBV29-1 to TRBJ2-1; 13 nucleotides match TRBD2. Germline CDR1 reads SQVTM; CDR2 reads ANQGSEA. J was trimmed by 4 bases and V by 7 bases; bases with no gene match: 4. The CDR3 sequence is 14 residues long. The CDR3 loop reads CSAMGLAGYNEQFF. CDR3 nucleotides: TGCAGCGCCATGGGACTAGCGGGATACAATGAGCAGTTCTTC.

The chain carries TRBV20-1 and TRBJ2-7; D is undetermined. Germline V lookup: CDR1 DFQATT, CDR2 SNEGSKA (reference sequence). The CDR3 covers 14 residues. Trimming cost V 3 bases and J 2 bases, with 14 bases left between them. The DNA for the CDR3 is TGCAGTGCTAGGGAAGGCAGCGAGCCCTACGAGCAGTACTTC. It translates to CSAREGSEPYEQYF.

This chain connects TRBV12-3 or TRBV12-4 to TRBJ2-7; D call uncertain. Trimming shortened V by 7 bases and J by 0 bases, and 7 bases separated the two germline ends. This CDR3 region has 12 residues. The CDR3 DNA reads as TGTGCCAGCACTGACAACTCCTACGAGCAGTACTTC. This sequence encodes CASTDNSYEQYF.

The chain joins TRBV27 to TRBJ1-1, with D uncertain. In germline, CDR1 is MNHEY, CDR2 SMNVEV (reference sequence). The V end lost 6 bases, the J end lost 0 bases, and 11 bases lay between the germline ends. This CDR3 has 14 amino acids. The CDR3 sequence: CASRRNGLNTEAFF. In DNA form, the CDR3 reads TGTGCCAGCAGGCGGAACGGCTTGAACACTGAAGCTTTCTTT.